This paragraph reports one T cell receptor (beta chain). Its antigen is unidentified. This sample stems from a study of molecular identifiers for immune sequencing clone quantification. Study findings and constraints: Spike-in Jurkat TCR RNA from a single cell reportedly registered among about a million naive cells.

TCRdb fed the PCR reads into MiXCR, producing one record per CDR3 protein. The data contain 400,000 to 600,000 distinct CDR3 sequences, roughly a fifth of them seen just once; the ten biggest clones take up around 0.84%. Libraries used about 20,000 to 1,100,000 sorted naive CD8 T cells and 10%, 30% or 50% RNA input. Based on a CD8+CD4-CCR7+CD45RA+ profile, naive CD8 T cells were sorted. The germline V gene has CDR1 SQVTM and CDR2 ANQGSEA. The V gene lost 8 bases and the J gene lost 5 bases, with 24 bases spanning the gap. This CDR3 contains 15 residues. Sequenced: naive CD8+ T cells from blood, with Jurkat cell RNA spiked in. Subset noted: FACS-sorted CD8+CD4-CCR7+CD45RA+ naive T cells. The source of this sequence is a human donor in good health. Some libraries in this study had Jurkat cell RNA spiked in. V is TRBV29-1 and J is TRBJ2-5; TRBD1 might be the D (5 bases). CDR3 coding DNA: TGCAGCTTTAACCCGCCGGGCAGGGCTGTGGAGACCCAGTACTTC. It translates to CSFNPPGRAVETQYF.